Listed below are T cell receptor beta chains from one sample, sequenced in a study of cytomegalovirus exposure and HLA in healthy donors. Profiled with immunoSEQ multiplex PCR; TCRdb holds only in-frame clones, not every one. The sample has 150,000 to 200,000 clones; around 78% are singletons. Source material: PBMCs. The origin of the receptors is a woman in her 40s in good health and CMV-seronegative. Each CDR3 is given with its conserved first and last residue. The D gene is left open where the match is weak. Expanded clones are given a class, and other clones once, few, many or no size at all.

V: TRBV12-2
D: .
J: TRBJ1-5
size: .
CDR3: CASRLARDRAGQPQHF

V: TRBV15
D: .
J: TRBJ2-7
size: .
CDR3: CATSPRRGTAYEQYF

V: TRBV18
D: .
J: TRBJ2-5
size: once
CDR3: CASSPNTIGGTQYF

V: TRBV6-5
D: .
J: TRBJ1-2
size: .
CDR3: CASSYGGYYGYTF

V: TRBV2
D: .
J: TRBJ2-5
size: .
CDR3: CASSGGRGETQYF

V: TRBV7-8
D: .
J: TRBJ2-7
size: few
CDR3: CASSVKAYSVGYEQYF

V: TRBV28
D: .
J: TRBJ2-1
size: .
CDR3: CASSLTVLREQFF

V: TRBV21-1
D: .
J: TRBJ1-3
size: .
CDR3: CASSKATHRGPGNTIYF

V: TRBV6-1
D: .
J: TRBJ1-5
size: .
CDR3: CASSEGIVYQPQHF

V: TRBV5-4
D: .
J: TRBJ1-1
size: .
CDR3: CASSFDRNTEAFF

V: TRBV5-4
D: TRBD1
J: TRBJ2-4
size: .
CDR3: CASSLSKDRLAKNIQYF

V: TRBV4-1
D: .
J: TRBJ2-3
size: .
CDR3: CASRGVGDTQYF

V: TRBV5-1
D: .
J: TRBJ2-7
size: .
CDR3: CASSFENPSSYEQYF

V: TRBV4-1
D: TRBD2
J: TRBJ2-5
size: .
CDR3: CASSQDRPRTSGGKTQYF

V: TRBV19
D: .
J: TRBJ1-5
size: .
CDR3: CASSIDRGVRAAQHF

V: TRBV15
D: TRBD2
J: TRBJ2-5
size: .
CDR3: CATREGTSMETQYF

V: TRBV6-1
D: .
J: TRBJ1-1
size: few
CDR3: CASSYQAVDTEAFF

V: TRBV9
D: .
J: TRBJ1-2
size: .
CDR3: CASSQRDRDYYGYTF

V: TRBV7-9
D: .
J: TRBJ1-1
size: .
CDR3: CASSQEALEAFF

V: TRBV6-1
D: .
J: TRBJ2-3
size: .
CDR3: CASSAPGVIQYF

V: TRBV4-1
D: .
J: TRBJ1-2
size: .
CDR3: CASSQGEARGRGGYTF

V: TRBV5-1
D: .
J: TRBJ2-3
size: .
CDR3: CASSLDGRVGTDTQYF

V: TRBV29-1
D: TRBD2
J: TRBJ2-1
size: .
CDR3: CSVTSGGPVSSYNEQFF

V: TRBV4-1
D: TRBD2
J: TRBJ2-7
size: .
CDR3: CASSQEFLSGGIGYEQYF